This TCR beta chain was captured by sequencing in a study of cytomegalovirus exposure and HLA in healthy donors. Overall study findings and caveats: Associated with cytomegalovirus, according to the listing, were some 180 TCR beta chains. The authors confirmed in vitro that a few CMV-associated chains were specific for CMV antigens. While the bulk of TCR sequences proved rare, some public TCRs turned up in many donors.

With respect to this clone: Antigen specificity is unknown.

The CDR3 totals 12 residues. The V gene lost 2 bases and the J gene lost 11 bases, with 13 bases spanning the gap. From germline, CDR1 is SEHNR and CDR2 FQNEAQ (reference sequence). Some clones are missing from TCRdb's copy, which holds only in-frame ones; the method was immunoSEQ multiplex PCR. The sample shows about 72,000 clones, 94% of them seen only once. Sequenced: PBMCs. This chain connects TRBV7-9 to TRBJ2-7; D remains unclear. The clonotype originates from a woman aged 18-29 years in good health and CMV-seronegative. Here the CDR3 reads CASSLNVALKYF. The CDR3 nucleotides read TGTGCCAGCAGCTTAAATGTGGCCTTAAAGTACTTC.